This note documents a single TCR beta chain sequence. Its antigen is still unknown. The patients chosen for sequencing had shown expansion of CD8+CD57+ cells (detected by flow cytometry). At blood sampling, none of the patients had yet received therapy. The sample originates from a study of CD8+CD57+ T cells in acquired aplastic anemia. Across the study: Mean DNA quantity obtained from sorted CD4+ and CD8+ cells was around 2.9 ug. Study-wide findings and caveats: Patients had around 30 CD8+ CDR3 sequences in common with controls (the shared set).

According to the study, genomic DNA was the template for TCR beta VDJ and CDR3 profiling. TCRdb redid the calling of the reads with MiXCR, one entry per CDR3 protein. The repertoire has 200,000 to 250,000 distinct CDR3 sequences, approximately 65% of them found once; the top ten carry roughly 62%. This TCR came from a human donor with aplastic anemia. Sequencing was performed on sorted CD4+, CD8+, or CD8+CD57+ T cells (not recorded which) from PBMCs.

The DNA of the CDR3 is TGTGCCACCGAGGGGGGGGCAGAAGGCACCGGGGAGCTGTTTTTT. It codes for CATEGGAEGTGELFF. The gene calls are TRBV2 and TRBJ2-2, with a possible D match to TRBD2 (7 bases). The ends were cut back, 10 bases at V and 4 bases at J, with 19 bases in the middle. The CDR3 has 15 residues. Germline CDR1 is SNHLY and CDR2 is FYNNEI.